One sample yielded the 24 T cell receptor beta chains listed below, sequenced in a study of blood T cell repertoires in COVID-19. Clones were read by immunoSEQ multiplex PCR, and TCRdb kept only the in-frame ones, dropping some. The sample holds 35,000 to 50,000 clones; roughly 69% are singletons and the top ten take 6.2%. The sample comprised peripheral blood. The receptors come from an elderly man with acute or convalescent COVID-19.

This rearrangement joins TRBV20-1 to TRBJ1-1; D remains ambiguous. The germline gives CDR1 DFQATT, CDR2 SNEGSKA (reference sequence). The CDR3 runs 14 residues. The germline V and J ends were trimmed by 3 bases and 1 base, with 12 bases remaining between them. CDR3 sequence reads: CSASSPLRNTEAFF. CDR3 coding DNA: TGCAGTGCTAGTAGTCCATTGAGGAACACTGAAGCTTTCTTT.

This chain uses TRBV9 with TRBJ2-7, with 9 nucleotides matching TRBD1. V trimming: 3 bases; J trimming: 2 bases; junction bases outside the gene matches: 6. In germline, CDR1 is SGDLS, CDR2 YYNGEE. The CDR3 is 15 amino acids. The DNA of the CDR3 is TGTGCCAGCAGCGCCCTTGGACAGGGGCCCTACGAGCAGTACTTC. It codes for CASSALGQGPYEQYF.

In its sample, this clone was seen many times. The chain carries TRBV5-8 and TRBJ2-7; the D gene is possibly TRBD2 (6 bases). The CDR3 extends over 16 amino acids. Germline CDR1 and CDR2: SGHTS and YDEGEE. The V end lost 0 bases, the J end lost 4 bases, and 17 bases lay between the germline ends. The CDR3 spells CASSLDAGSSGYEQYF. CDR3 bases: TGTGCCAGCAGCTTGGACGCGGGGAGCTCGGGATACGAGCAGTACTTC.

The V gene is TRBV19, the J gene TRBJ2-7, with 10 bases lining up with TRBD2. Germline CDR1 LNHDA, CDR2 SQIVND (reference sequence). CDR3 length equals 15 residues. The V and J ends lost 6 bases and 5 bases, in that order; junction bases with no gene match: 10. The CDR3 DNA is TGTGCCAGTAGCGACGGATGGCTAGCGGGAGACGAGCAGTACTTC. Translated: CASSDGWLAGDEQYF.

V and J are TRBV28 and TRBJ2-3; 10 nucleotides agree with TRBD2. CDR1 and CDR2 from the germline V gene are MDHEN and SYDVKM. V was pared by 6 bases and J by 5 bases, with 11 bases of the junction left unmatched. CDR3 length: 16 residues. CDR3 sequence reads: CASSPLPSGRGDTQYF. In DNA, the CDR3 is TGTGCCAGCAGCCCATTGCCTAGCGGGAGAGGAGATACGCAGTATTTT.

The CDR3 DNA reads TGTGCCTGGGCGGGACTAGCGGGAGAGACCCAGTACTTC. It yields the protein CAWAGLAGETQYF. The V call is TRBV30, the J call TRBJ2-5; TRBD2 matches 12 bases. After removal of 5 bases from V and 4 bases from J, the junction contained 2 bases not matched to a gene. Germline-derived CDR1 and CDR2 are GTSNPN and SVGIG (reference sequence). The length of the CDR3 is 13 residues.

In nucleotides, the CDR3 is TGTGCCAGCAGCCGCGGAGACAGGGATAATTCACCCCTCCACTTT. Its translation: CASSRGDRDNSPLHF. V usage is TRBV7-9 and J usage is TRBJ1-6; TRBD1 matches at 7 bases. Germline trimming cut 5 bases from V and 5 bases from J; bases unmatched to any gene: 6. The CDR3 runs to 15 residues. Germline values: CDR1 SEHNR, CDR2 FQNEAQ (reference sequence).

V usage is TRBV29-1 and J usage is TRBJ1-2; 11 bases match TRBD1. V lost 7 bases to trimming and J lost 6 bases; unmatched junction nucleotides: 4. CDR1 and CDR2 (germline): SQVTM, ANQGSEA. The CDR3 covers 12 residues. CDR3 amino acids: CSGGQGADGYTF. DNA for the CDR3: TGCAGCGGTGGACAGGGGGCTGATGGCTACACCTTC.

CDR3 amino acids: CASSLEGAPGQYF. The CDR3 coding sequence is TGCGCCAGCAGCTTGGAAGGGGCCCCTGGGCAGTACTTC. The chain recombines TRBV5-1 with TRBJ2-7; the D gene is possibly TRBD1 (5 bases). The CDR3 is made up of 13 amino acids. Germline loops: CDR1 SGHRS, CDR2 YFSETQ. Trimming removed 0 bases at V and 9 bases at J, with 13 bases between.

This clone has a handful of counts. The CDR3 DNA reads as TGCGCCAGCAGCCAAGATAGTTTGCCAGGGGGCAACTATGGCTACACCTTC. Translated, it gives CASSQDSLPGGNYGYTF. The gene calls are TRBV4-1 and TRBJ1-2, with 8 bases that match TRBD1. Germline V gives CDR1 MGHRA, CDR2 YSYEKL. The CDR3 spans 17 residues. The trim removed 0 bases at V and 2 bases at J, leaving 8 bases unmatched.

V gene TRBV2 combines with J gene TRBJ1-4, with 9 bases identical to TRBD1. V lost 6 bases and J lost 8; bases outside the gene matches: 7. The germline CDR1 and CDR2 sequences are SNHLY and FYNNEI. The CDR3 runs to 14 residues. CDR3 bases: TGTGCCAGCAGGGCAACCGGGACAGGGGAAAAACTGTTTTTT. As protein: CASRATGTGEKLFF.

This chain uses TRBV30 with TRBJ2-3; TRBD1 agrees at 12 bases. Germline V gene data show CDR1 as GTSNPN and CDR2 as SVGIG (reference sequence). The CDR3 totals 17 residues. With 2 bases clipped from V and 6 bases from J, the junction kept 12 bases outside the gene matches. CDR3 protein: CAWSPPGTGGFGDTQYF. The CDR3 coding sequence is TGTGCCTGGAGTCCCCCCGGGACAGGGGGCTTCGGGGATACGCAGTATTTT.

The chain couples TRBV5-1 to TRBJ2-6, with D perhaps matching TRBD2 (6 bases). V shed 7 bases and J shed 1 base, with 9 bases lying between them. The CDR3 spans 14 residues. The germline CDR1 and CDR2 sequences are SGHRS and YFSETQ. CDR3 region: CASGRESGANVLTF. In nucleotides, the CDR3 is TGCGCCAGCGGACGGGAGTCTGGGGCCAACGTCCTGACTTTC.

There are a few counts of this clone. The DNA of the CDR3 is TGTGCCAGCAGCACCCCGGCGTCGGGGACTGAAGCTTTCTTT. Residues: CASSTPASGTEAFF. This chain connects TRBV7-2 to TRBJ1-1; D remains unclear. Germline CDR1 SGHTA, CDR2 FQGNSA. The CDR3 totals 14 residues. Trimming took 5 bases from V and 5 from J, leaving 15 bases between them.

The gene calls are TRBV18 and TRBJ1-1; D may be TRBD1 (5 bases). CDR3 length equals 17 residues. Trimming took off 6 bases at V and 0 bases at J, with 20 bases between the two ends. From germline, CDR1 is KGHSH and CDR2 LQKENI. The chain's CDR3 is CASSAREWRGLNTEAFF. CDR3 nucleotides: TGTGCCAGCTCGGCTAGGGAGTGGCGGGGGTTGAACACTGAAGCTTTCTTT.

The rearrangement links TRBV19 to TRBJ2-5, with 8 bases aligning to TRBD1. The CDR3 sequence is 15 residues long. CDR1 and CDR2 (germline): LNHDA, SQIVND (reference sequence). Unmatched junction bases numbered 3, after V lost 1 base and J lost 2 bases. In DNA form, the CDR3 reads TGTGCCAGTAGTATAGCGGACAGGGCTCAAGAGACCCAGTACTTC. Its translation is CASSIADRAQETQYF. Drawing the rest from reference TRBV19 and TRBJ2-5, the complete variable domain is DGGITQSPKYLFRKEGQNVTLSCEQNLNHDAMYWYRQDPGQGLRLIYYSQIVNDFQKGDIAEGYSVSREKKESFPLTVTSAQKNPTAFYLCASSIADRAQETQYFGPGTRLLVL.

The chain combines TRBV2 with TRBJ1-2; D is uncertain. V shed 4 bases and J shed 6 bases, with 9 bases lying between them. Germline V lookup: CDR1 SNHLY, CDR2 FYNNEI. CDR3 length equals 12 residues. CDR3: CASSVRENGYTF. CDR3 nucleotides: TGTGCCAGCAGTGTAAGGGAGAATGGCTACACCTTC.

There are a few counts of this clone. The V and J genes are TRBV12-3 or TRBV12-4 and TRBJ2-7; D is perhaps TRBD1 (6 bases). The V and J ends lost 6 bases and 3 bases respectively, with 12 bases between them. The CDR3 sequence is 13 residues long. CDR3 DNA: TGTGCCAGCAGCCTCGACAGGTTCTACGAGCAGTACTTC. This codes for CASSLDRFYEQYF.

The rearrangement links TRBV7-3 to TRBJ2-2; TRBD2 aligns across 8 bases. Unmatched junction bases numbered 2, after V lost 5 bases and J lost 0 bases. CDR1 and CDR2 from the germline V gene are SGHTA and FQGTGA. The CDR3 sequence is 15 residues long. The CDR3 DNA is TGTGCCAGCAGCCTGGGACTAGCGAACACCGGGGAGCTGTTTTTT. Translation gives CASSLGLANTGELFF. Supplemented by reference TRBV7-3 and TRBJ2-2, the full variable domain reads GAGVSQTPSNKVTEKGKYVELRCDPISGHTALYWYRQSLGQGPEFLIYFQGTGAADDSGLPNDRFFAVRPEGSVSTLKIQRTERGDSAVYLCASSLGLANTGELFFGEGSRLTVL.

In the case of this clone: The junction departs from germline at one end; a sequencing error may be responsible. The CDR3, as DNA: TGTGCCAGCAGAGAAGGCAGGGGGGCTGGAAACACCATATATTTT. Translating it yields CASREGRGAGNTIYF. The V call is TRBV2, the J call TRBJ1-3; 7 nucleotides match TRBD1. The CDR3 has 15 amino acids. Germline values: CDR1 SNHLY, CDR2 FYNNEI.

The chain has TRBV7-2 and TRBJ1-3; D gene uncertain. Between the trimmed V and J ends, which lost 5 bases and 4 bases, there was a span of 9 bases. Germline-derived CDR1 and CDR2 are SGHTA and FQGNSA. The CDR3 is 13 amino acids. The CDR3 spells CASSNLQGNTIYF. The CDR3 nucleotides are TGTGCCAGCAGCAACCTACAGGGAAACACCATATATTTT.

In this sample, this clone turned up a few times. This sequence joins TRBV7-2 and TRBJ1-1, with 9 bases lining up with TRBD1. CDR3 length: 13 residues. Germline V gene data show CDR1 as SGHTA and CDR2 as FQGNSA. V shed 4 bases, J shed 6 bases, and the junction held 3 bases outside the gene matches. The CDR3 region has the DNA TGTGCCAGCAGCTCCCGACAGGGGGCTGAAGCTTTCTTT. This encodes CASSSRQGAEAFF. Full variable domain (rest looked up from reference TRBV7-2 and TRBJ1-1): GAGVSQSPSNKVTEKGKDVELRCDPISGHTALYWYRQSLGQGLEFLIYFQGNSAPDKSGLPSDRFSAERTGGSVSTLTIQRTQQEDSAVYLCASSSRQGAEAFFGQGTRLTVV.

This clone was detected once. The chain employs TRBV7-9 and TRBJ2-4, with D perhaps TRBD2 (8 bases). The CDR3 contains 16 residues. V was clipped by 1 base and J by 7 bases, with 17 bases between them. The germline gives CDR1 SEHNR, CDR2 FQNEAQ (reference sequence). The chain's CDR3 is CASSLEDGRGLNIQYF. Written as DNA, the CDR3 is TGTGCCAGCAGCTTAGAGGACGGGAGGGGGCTGAACATTCAGTACTTC.

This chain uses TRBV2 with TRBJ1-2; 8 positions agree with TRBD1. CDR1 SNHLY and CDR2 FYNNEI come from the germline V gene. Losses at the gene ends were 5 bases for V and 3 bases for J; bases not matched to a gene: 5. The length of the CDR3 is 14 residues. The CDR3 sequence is CASSSDRVDYGYTF. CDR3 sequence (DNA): TGTGCCAGCAGTTCGGACAGGGTCGACTATGGCTACACCTTC.